This TCR beta chain was recovered during a study of cytomegalovirus exposure and HLA in healthy donors. The CDR3 covers 15 residues. The ends were cut back, 5 bases at V and 4 bases at J, with 17 bases in the middle. Germline CDR1 MNHNS, CDR2 SASEGT. General observations from the study: HLA alleles were associated with roughly 17,000 TCR beta sequences in a later analysis at 0.05 false discovery rate. Indistinguishability led to the exclusion of some V segments, TRBV6-2 and TRBV6-3 included.

Primers: 60 Vbeta forward and 13 Jbeta reverse. Clones were sequenced by immunoSEQ multiplex PCR, and TCRdb holds only the in-frame ones, with some missing. Of approximately 100,000 clones listed, more than 65% are singletons. Notes on this clone: Antigen unknown.

The sequence came from a human donor in good health. V is TRBV6-1 and J is TRBJ1-1; maybe TRBD1 (6 bases). Sequenced input: PBMCs. CDR3 nucleotides: TGTGCCAGCAGTTCCCAGGGGCGGTTGACCACTGAAGCTTTCTTT. Amino acid sequence: CASSSQGRLTTEAFF.